The 9 T cell receptor beta chains below were found in one sample sequenced in a study of T cell responses to AZD1222 COVID-19 vaccine. The repertoire was sequenced with immunoSEQ multiplex PCR; TCRdb's copy has only in-frame clones and lacks some. The profile shows 250,000 to 300,000 clones, about 94% of them singletons. The specimen comprised peripheral blood, sampled 28 days after the second AZD1222 dose. These receptors were collected from an adult who received the AZD1222 COVID-19 vaccine.

The rearrangement uses TRBV7-8 and TRBJ1-2, with D possibly being TRBD1 (6 bases). The V gene's germline CDR1 is SGHVS and CDR2 FQNEAQ. V was trimmed by 5 bases and J by 2 bases, leaving 18 bases between them. The CDR3 sequence is 16 residues long. The CDR3 DNA is TGTGCCAGCAGCCCCCTAGGGGGGGAAATGAACTATGGCTACACCTTC. Translated, it gives CASSPLGGEMNYGYTF.

CDR3 loop: CAISAPGQGYYEQYF. The CDR3 region has the DNA TGTGCCATCAGTGCGCCGGGACAGGGATACTACGAGCAGTACTTC. This chain links TRBV10-3 with TRBJ2-7; 9 nucleotides align to TRBD1. Germline V gene data show CDR1 as ENHRY and CDR2 as SYGVKD. V dropped 4 bases and J dropped 3; count of bases not matched to a gene: 7. The CDR3 contains 15 residues.

V and J are TRBV5-1 and TRBJ2-3; D is unresolved. The germline gives CDR1 SGHRS, CDR2 YFSETQ. V dropped 4 bases and J dropped 3 bases, with 18 bases sitting between them. The CDR3 is made up of 16 amino acids. Here the CDR3 DNA reads TGCGCCAGCAGCCCACTTCCGACGGGCTCTACAGATACGCAGTATTTT. It yields the protein CASSPLPTGSTDTQYF.

The J gene is TRBJ1-1, the V gene TRBV19, with D uncertain. This CDR3 contains 13 residues. Germline CDR1 and CDR2: LNHDA and SQIVND (reference sequence). The V end lost 0 bases, the J end lost 1 base, and 3 bases lay between the germline ends. CDR3 amino acids: CASSIDRNTEAFF. The CDR3 DNA reads TGTGCCAGTAGTATAGACAGGAACACTGAAGCTTTCTTT.

This clone has only one observation. V is TRBV28 and J is TRBJ1-2, with 8 bases aligning to TRBD1. The ends lost 5 bases at V and 1 base at J; junction bases unmatched: 3. Germline lookup yields CDR1 MDHEN and CDR2 SYDVKM. The CDR3 loop spans 14 amino acids. Here the CDR3 reads CASSPGQVNYGYTF. DNA of the CDR3: TGTGCCAGCAGTCCGGGACAGGTTAACTATGGCTACACCTTC.

This sequence joins TRBV15 and TRBJ1-4; D call uncertain. The germline V gene encodes CDR1 LNHNV and CDR2 YYDKDF (reference sequence). Trimming pared 2 bases from V and 0 bases from J, leaving 10 bases between. This CDR3 spans 16 amino acids. CDR3 coding DNA: TGTGCCACCAGCAGAATTGCAGCCGCAACTAATGAAAAACTGTTTTTT. Its protein product is CATSRIAAATNEKLFF. Complete variable domain (other parts from reference TRBV15 and TRBJ1-4): DAMVIQNPRYQVTQFGKPVTLSCSQTLNHNVMYWYQQKSSQAPKLLFHYYDKDFNNEADTPDNFQSRRPNTSFCFLDIRSPGLGDTAMYLCATSRIAAATNEKLFFGSGTQLSVL.

The chain is built from TRBV28 and TRBJ2-1, with 11 bases fitting TRBD2. The CDR3 is 15 residues long. The germline gives CDR1 MDHEN, CDR2 SYDVKM. The junction had 6 bases not matched to a gene; V was cut back by 1 base and J by 10 bases. The CDR3 here is CASSLLAGGPGEQFF. CDR3 DNA: TGTGCCAGCAGTTTATTAGCGGGAGGGCCAGGGGAGCAGTTCTTC.

CDR3 loop: CASSLTRDETQYF. In DNA, the CDR3 is TGTGCCAGCAGCTTAACCCGAGACGAGACCCAGTACTTC. The J gene is TRBJ2-5, the V gene TRBV7-3; D is ambiguous. Germline CDR1 SGHTA, CDR2 FQGTGA. The CDR3 is 13 amino acids. The V gene lost 0 bases and the J gene lost 5 bases, with 7 bases spanning the gap.

Details on this clone: The identical CDR3 is also encoded by other nucleotide sequences in the sample. The chain links TRBV27 to TRBJ2-3, with unresolved D. Germline V gene sequence: CDR1 MNHEY, CDR2 SMNVEV (reference sequence). The CDR3 has 14 amino acids. The V end was cut by 3 bases, the J end by 1 base, with 8 bases between. The DNA for the CDR3 is TGTGCCAGCAGTTTTTCGGGTCGCACAGATACGCAGTATTTT. This encodes CASSFSGRTDTQYF.